This TCR beta chain was identified during a study of blood T cells in healthy people across ages. On the study more broadly: For every two T cells, template switching captured about one barcoded beta molecule.

To note about this clonotype: Antigen unknown.

Extraction yielded at least 6 micrograms of total RNA per sample. Overall study findings and caveats: Unknown CMV status may confound age-related changes in expanded clones.

Then a second PCR, running roughly 7 to 12 cycles, was carried out with a sample-barcoded 5' primer and a J-beta primer mix. MiXCR, run by TCRdb on the 5' RACE reads, gives a single entry per CDR3 protein. Among approximately 940,000 distinct CDR3 sequences listed, 45% to 50% were seen once. The sample comprised blood. The sequence came from a man aged 25 to 45 in good health.

CDR3: CASSYDQTSFGEQFF. The CDR3 nucleotides read TGTGCCAGCAGTTACGATCAGACTAGTTTCGGTGAGCAGTTCTTC. This chain connects TRBV6-5 to TRBJ2-1; D is perhaps TRBD2 (6 bases). V was trimmed by 2 bases and J by 9 bases, leaving 17 bases between them. The germline CDR1 and CDR2 sequences are MNHEY and SVGAGI. The length of the CDR3 is 15 residues.